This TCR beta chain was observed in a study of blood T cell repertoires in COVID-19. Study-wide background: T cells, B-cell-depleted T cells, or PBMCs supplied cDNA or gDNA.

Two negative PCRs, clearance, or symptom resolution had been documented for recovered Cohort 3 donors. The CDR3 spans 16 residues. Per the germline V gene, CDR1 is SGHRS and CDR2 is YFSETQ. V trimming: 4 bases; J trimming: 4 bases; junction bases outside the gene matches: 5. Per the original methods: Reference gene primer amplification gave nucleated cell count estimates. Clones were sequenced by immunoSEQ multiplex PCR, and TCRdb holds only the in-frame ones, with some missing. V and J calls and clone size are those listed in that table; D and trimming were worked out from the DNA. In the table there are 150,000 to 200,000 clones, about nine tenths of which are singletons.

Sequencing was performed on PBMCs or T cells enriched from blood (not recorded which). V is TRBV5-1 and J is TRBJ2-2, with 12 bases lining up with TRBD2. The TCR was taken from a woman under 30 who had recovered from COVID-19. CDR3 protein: CASSMTSGSATGELFF. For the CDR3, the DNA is TGCGCCAGCAGCATGACTAGCGGGAGTGCCACCGGGGAGCTGTTTTTT. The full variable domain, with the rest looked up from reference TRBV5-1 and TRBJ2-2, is KAGVTQTPRYLIKTRGQQVTLSCSPISGHRSVSWYQQTPGQGLQFLFEYFSETQRNKGNFPGRFSGRQFSNSRSEMNVSTLELGDSALYLCASSMTSGSATGELFFGEGSRLTVL.